A few counts support the clone carrying this T cell receptor beta chain. This CDR3 is 16 amino acids long. Per germline, CDR1 MNHNS and CDR2 SASEGT. Trimming took 6 bases from V and 0 from J, leaving 16 bases between them. This sample was taken from a study of early T cells in non-severe SARS-CoV-2 infection. Researchers attached unique molecular identifiers to individual cDNA molecules. TCRdb re-called the 5' RACE reads through MiXCR, storing one row per CDR3 protein. The sample includes around 82,000 distinct CDR3 sequences, over 9.5% seen only once; the top ten take roughly 3.1%. Sequenced input: whole blood. The TCR sequence derives from an adult who was a healthcare worker with PCR-confirmed SARS-CoV-2 infection or an uninfected control (not recorded which). This sequence joins TRBV6-1 and TRBJ2-3, with D possibly being TRBD2 (5 bases). The DNA for the CDR3 is TGTGCCAGCAGGGATTCCAGGACTCGTAGCACAGATACGCAGTATTTT. Residues: CASRDSRTRSTDTQYF.